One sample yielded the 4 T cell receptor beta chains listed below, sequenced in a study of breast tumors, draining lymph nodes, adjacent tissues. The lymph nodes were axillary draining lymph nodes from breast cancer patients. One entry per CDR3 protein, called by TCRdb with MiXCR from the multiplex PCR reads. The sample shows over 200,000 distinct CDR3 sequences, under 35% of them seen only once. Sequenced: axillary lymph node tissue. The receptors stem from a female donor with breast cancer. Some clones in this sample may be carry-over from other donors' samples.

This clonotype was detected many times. CDR3 coding DNA: TGTGCCAGCAGCTTAGGTAGCGGGAGGGACAATGAGCAGTTCTTC. Its protein product is CASSLGSGRDNEQFF. This chain links TRBV7-9 with TRBJ2-1; 11 nucleotides agree with TRBD2. With V trimmed by 1 base and J by 5 bases, 1 base remained unmatched. The CDR3 is 15 residues long. Germline V gene lookup returns CDR1 SEHNR and CDR2 FQNEAQ (reference sequence).

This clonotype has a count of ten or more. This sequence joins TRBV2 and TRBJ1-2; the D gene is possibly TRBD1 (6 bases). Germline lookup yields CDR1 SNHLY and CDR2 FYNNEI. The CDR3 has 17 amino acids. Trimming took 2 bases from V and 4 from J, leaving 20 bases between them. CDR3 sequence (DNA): TGTGCCAGCAGTGAACGGCTTCTTCTCGTGGGGGCCTATGGCTACACCTTC. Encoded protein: CASSERLLLVGAYGYTF.

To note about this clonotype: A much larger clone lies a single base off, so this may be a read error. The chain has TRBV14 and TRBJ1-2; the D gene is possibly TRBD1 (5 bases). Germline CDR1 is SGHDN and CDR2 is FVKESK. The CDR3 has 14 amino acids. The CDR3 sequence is CGSSQRGFTYGYTF. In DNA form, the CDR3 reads TGTGGCAGCAGCCAAAGGGGTTTCACCTATGGCTACACCTTC.

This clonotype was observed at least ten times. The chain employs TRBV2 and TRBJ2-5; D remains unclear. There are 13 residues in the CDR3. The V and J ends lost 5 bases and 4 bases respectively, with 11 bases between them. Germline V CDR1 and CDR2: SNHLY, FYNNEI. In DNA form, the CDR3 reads TGTGCCAGCAGTAATAGGTGGGGAGAGACCCAGTACTTC. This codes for CASSNRWGETQYF.